The 17 T cell receptor beta chains listed next were all sequenced from one sample in a study of blood T cell repertoires in COVID-19. The data were produced by immunoSEQ multiplex PCR, yet TCRdb's version contains in-frame clones alone and is incomplete. The top ten hold about 0.91% of the sample, which has approximately 480,000 clones, roughly nine tenths seen once. The source material was peripheral blood. All receptors derive from a man between 18 and 35 years old with COVID-19, enrolled during active disease.

V gene TRBV7-6 combines with J gene TRBJ2-1; 7 nucleotides match TRBD1. CDR1 SGHVS and CDR2 FNYEAQ come from the germline V gene. There are 14 residues in the CDR3. The V segment lost 3 bases and the J segment 4 bases; nucleotides outside the gene matches: 3. As DNA, the CDR3 is TGTGCCAGCAGCTTGACAGGGATATACAATGAGCAGTTCTTC. Its translation: CASSLTGIYNEQFF.

The rearrangement uses TRBV6-5 and TRBJ2-3; possible D gene TRBD1, 6 bases. CDR3 length: 15 amino acids. Germline loops: CDR1 MNHEY, CDR2 SVGAGI. Trimming pared 0 bases from V and 6 bases from J, leaving 13 bases between. CDR3 residues: CASSYSSAQGDTQYF. CDR3 coding DNA: TGTGCCAGCAGTTACTCGTCAGCGCAGGGGGATACGCAGTATTTT.

V gene TRBV3-1 (or the pseudogene TRBV3-2) combines with J gene TRBJ1-3, with D maybe TRBD1 (6 bases). V was cut by 4 bases and J by 2 bases, with 12 bases left in between. The CDR3 sequence is 15 residues long. Germline V gene data show CDR1 as LGHDT and CDR2 as YNNKEL (reference sequence). The CDR3 loop is CASSPTGITGNTIYF. Here the CDR3 DNA reads TGTGCCAGCAGCCCGACAGGTATTACTGGAAACACCATATATTTT.

The chain links TRBV11-3 to TRBJ2-7, with a weak D call TRBD2 (6 bases). With 3 bases removed from V and 6 bases from J, the gap between germline ends came to 12 bases. This CDR3 region has 13 residues. Germline V gene sequence: CDR1 SGHNT, CDR2 YENEEA. The CDR3 region is CASSLGRGGEQYF. DNA of the CDR3: TGTGCCAGCAGCTTGGGAAGGGGAGGCGAGCAGTACTTC.

This chain connects TRBV6-5 to TRBJ1-2; D is uncertain. Trimming removed 8 bases from V and 3 bases from J, with 13 bases in between. Germline CDR1 MNHEY, CDR2 SVGAGI. This CDR3 comprises 13 residues. The CDR3 protein is CASGGTTYYGYTF. In DNA, the CDR3 is TGTGCCAGCGGCGGAACTACTTACTATGGCTACACCTTC.

This chain joins TRBV15 and TRBJ2-1; D possibly corresponds to TRBD2 (7 bases). Trimming removed 6 bases at V and 2 bases at J, with 14 bases between. This CDR3 region has 15 residues. Per the germline V gene, CDR1 is LNHNV and CDR2 is YYDKDF (reference sequence). The CDR3 DNA is TGTGCCACCAGTCGCGGGGGCCTCGCCTACAATGAGCAGTTCTTC. Translation: CATSRGGLAYNEQFF. Variable domain in full (rest from reference TRBV15 and TRBJ2-1): DAMVIQNPRYQVTQFGKPVTLSCSQTLNHNVMYWYQQKSSQAPKLLFHYYDKDFNNEADTPDNFQSRRPNTSFCFLDIRSPGLGDTAMYLCATSRGGLAYNEQFFGPGTRLTVL.

The V call is TRBV7-3, the J call TRBJ2-3, with D possibly matching TRBD2 (5 bases). The V gene's germline CDR1 is SGHTA and CDR2 FQGTGA. CDR3 size: 14 residues. V was clipped by 2 bases and J by 4 bases, with 10 bases between them. The CDR3, as DNA: TGTGCCAGCAGCTTAGCTAGCCCCTCAGATACGCAGTATTTT. Its protein is CASSLASPSDTQYF.

In DNA, the CDR3 is TGTGCCTTCGGACAGGGAATATCCTACGAGCAGTACTTC. This codes for CAFGQGISYEQYF. V is TRBV30 and J is TRBJ2-7; 8 bases line up with TRBD1. J was trimmed by 1 base and V by 7 bases; bases with no gene match: 6. Germline V gene data show CDR1 as GTSNPN and CDR2 as SVGIG (reference sequence). The CDR3 has 13 amino acids. The complete variable domain, with remaining parts taken from reference TRBV30 and TRBJ2-7, reads SQTIHQWPATLVQPVGSPLSLECTVEGTSNPNLYWYRQAAGRGLQLLFYSVGIGQISSEVPQNLSASRPQDRQFILSSKKLLLSDSGFYLCAFGQGISYEQYFGPGTRLTVT.

The V call is TRBV12-3 or TRBV12-4, the J call TRBJ1-6, with D perhaps matching TRBD1 (5 bases). The CDR3 loop spans 13 amino acids. Trimming left V 6 bases short and J 4 bases short, with 7 bases between. For the CDR3, the DNA is TGTGCCAGCAGGGGGCCGTATAATTCACCCCTCCACTTT. It yields the protein CASRGPYNSPLHF.

The chain has TRBV12-3 or TRBV12-4 and TRBJ2-5; 9 bases map to TRBD2. The CDR3 spans 13 residues. Unmatched junction bases numbered 3, after V lost 5 bases and J lost 5 bases. CDR3 sequence reads: CASSRGLAETQYF. The CDR3 DNA follows: TGTGCCAGCAGTCGTGGACTAGCGGAGACCCAGTACTTC.

The chain employs TRBV14 and TRBJ2-7; D is undetermined. V was clipped by 1 base and J by 3 bases, with 10 bases between them. Germline-derived CDR1 and CDR2 are SGHDN and FVKESK. The CDR3 contains 14 residues. CDR3 amino acids: CASSQANKLYEQYF. The DNA of the CDR3 is TGTGCCAGCAGCCAAGCGAATAAACTCTACGAGCAGTACTTC.

V and J are TRBV3-1 (or the pseudogene TRBV3-2) and TRBJ2-5; D might be TRBD1 (6 bases). Germline loops: CDR1 LGHDT, CDR2 YNNKEL (reference sequence). V gave up 1 base and J gave up 1 base, with 13 bases separating them. The CDR3 loop spans 16 amino acids. The CDR3 loop is CASSQGNRVIQETQYF. The DNA of the CDR3 is TGTGCCAGCAGCCAAGGAAACAGGGTGATCCAAGAGACCCAGTACTTC.

The chain has TRBV5-6 and TRBJ1-4; 7 nucleotides align to TRBD1. Germline lookup yields CDR1 SGHDT and CDR2 YYEEEE. This CDR3 is 14 amino acids long. V shed 3 bases and J 4 bases; nucleotides not matched to a gene: 3. CDR3 residues: CASSWGQLNEKLFF. As DNA, the CDR3 is TGTGCCAGCAGCTGGGGACAGCTTAATGAAAAACTGTTTTTT.

The chain uses TRBV5-6 and TRBJ2-4; a possible D gene is TRBD1 (6 bases). V lost 0 bases and J 0 bases, leaving 10 bases between the germline ends. Germline-derived CDR1 and CDR2 are SGHDT and YYEEEE. The CDR3 spans 16 residues. The CDR3, as DNA: TGTGCCAGCAGCTTGGGGACAGCAATAGCCAAAAACATTCAGTACTTC. Translation: CASSLGTAIAKNIQYF.

CDR3 sequence: CASSLGYRDRISSGANVLTF. In nucleotides, the CDR3 is TGTGCCAGCAGCTTAGGGTACCGGGACAGGATCAGCTCTGGGGCCAACGTCCTGACTTTC. The rearrangement uses TRBV7-8 and TRBJ2-6; TRBD1 aligns across 8 bases. Germline V lookup: CDR1 SGHVS, CDR2 FQNEAQ. Trimming removed 1 base from V and 0 bases from J; junction bases left unmatched: 11. CDR3 size: 20 residues.

The genes are TRBV5-4 and TRBJ2-7, with 10 bases fitting TRBD1. This CDR3 is 13 amino acids long. V dropped 7 bases and J dropped 6; count of bases not matched to a gene: 7. Germline lookup yields CDR1 SGHNT and CDR2 YYREEE (reference sequence). The CDR3 region has the DNA TGTGCCAGCGGTCGGACAGGGGGGCTCGAGCAGTACTTC. Amino acid sequence: CASGRTGGLEQYF.

The chain uses TRBV2 and TRBJ2-5; TRBD1 might be the D (6 bases). Germline V gene sequence: CDR1 SNHLY, CDR2 FYNNEI. This CDR3 is 15 amino acids long. V lost 6 bases, J lost 5 bases, and 19 bases lay in between. The CDR3 coding sequence is TGTGCCAGCAGCGAGGGACACCTGAGGGGTGAGACCCAGTACTTC. It translates to CASSEGHLRGETQYF.